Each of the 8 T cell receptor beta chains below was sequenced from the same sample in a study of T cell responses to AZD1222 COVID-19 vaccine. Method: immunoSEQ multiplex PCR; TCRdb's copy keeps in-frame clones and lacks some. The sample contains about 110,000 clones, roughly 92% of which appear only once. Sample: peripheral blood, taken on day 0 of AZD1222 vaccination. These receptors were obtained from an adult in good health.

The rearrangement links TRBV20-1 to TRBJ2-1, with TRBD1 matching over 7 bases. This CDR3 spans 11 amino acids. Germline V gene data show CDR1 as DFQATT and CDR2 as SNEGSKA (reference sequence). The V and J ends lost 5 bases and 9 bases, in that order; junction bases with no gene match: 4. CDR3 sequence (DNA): TGCAGTGCTGGCCCAGGGGGTGAGCAGTTCTTC. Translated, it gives CSAGPGGEQFF.

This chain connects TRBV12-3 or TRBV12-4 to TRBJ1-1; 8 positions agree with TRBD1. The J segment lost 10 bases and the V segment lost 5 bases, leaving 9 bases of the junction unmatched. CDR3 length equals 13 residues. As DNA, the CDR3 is TGTGCCAGCAGTCCCGGACAGGGAATTGTAGCTTTCTTT. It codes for CASSPGQGIVAFF.

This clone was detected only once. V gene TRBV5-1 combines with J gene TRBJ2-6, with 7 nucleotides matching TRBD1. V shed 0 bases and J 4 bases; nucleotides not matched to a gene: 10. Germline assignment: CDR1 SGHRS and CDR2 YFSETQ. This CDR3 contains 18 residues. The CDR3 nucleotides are TGCGCCAGCAGCTTGGAAGGGACAGCCGCTCTGGGGGCCAACGTCCTGACTTTC. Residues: CASSLEGTAALGANVLTF. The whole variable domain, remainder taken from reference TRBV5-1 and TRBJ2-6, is KAGVTQTPRYLIKTRGQQVTLSCSPISGHRSVSWYQQTPGQGLQFLFEYFSETQRNKGNFPGRFSGRQFSNSRSEMNVSTLELGDSALYLCASSLEGTAALGANVLTFGAGSRLTVL.

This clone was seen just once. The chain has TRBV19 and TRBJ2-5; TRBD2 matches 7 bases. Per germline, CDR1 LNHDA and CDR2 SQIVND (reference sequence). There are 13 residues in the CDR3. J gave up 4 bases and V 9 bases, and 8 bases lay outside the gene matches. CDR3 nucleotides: TGTGCCAGCTCCGTCGGGGAGGGAGAGACCCAGTACTTC. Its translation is CASSVGEGETQYF.

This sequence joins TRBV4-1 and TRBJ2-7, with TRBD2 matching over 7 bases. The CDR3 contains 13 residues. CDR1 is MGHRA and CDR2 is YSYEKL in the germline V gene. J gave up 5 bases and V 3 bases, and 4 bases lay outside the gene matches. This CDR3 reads CASSHGGRDEQYF. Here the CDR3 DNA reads TGCGCCAGCAGCCACGGGGGGAGGGACGAGCAGTACTTC.

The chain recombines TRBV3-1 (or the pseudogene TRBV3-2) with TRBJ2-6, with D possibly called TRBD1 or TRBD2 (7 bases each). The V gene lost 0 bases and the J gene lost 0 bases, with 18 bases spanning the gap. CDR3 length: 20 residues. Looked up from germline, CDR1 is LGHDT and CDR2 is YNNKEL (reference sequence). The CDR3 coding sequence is TGTGCCAGCAGCCAAGATCTAGGGGGGGGACAGATCTCTGGGGCCAACGTCCTGACTTTC. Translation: CASSQDLGGGQISGANVLTF.

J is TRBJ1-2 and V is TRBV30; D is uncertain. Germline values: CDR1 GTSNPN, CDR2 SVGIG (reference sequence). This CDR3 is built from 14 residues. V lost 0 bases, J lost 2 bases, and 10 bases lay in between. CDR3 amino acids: CAWSVVGSNYGYTF. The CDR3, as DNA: TGTGCCTGGAGTGTGGTTGGGTCCAACTATGGCTACACCTTC.

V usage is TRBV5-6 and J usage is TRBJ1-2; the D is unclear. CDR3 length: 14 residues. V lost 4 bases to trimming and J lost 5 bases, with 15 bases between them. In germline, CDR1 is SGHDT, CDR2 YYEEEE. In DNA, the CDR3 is TGTGCCAGCAGCGCCGCCCTTTTATGGTATGGCTACACCTTC. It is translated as CASSAALLWYGYTF.